A selection of T cell receptor beta chains follows, all from one sample in a study of Ad26.COV2.S vaccination and SARS-CoV-2 variants. The protocol was immunoSEQ multiplex PCR, while the TCRdb copy is restricted to in-frame clones and leaves out a portion. Of 450,000 to 550,000 clones detected, 85% to 90% appear once; the ten largest clones hold about 2.5%. This sample comprised peripheral blood, obtained in a trial of Ad26.COV2.S vaccine versus placebo. All receptors come from a person aged 18-65 years who received the Ad26.COV2.S COVID-19 vaccine or a placebo. CDR3s include the opening cysteine and the closing phenylalanine or tryptophan. The D gene is left open where the match is weak. Clone size is stated in some rows and not others, as once, few, many or a class when expanded.

v_call: TRBV22-1
d_call: .
clone_size: .
j_call: TRBJ2-1
cdr3_aa: CPGSARRLALNEQFF
cdr3_nt: TGTCCTGGGAGCGCACGGCGGCTAGCATTAAATGAGCAGTTCTTC

v_call: TRBV2
d_call: TRBD2
clone_size: .
j_call: TRBJ2-5
cdr3_aa: CASNTGGGETQYF
cdr3_nt: TGTGCCAGCAATACGGGAGGTGGAGAGACCCAGTACTTC

v_call: TRBV11-2
d_call: .
clone_size: .
j_call: TRBJ1-2
cdr3_aa: CASSLVAGWGYGYTF
cdr3_nt: TGTGCCAGCAGCTTAGTTGCGGGCTGGGGCTATGGCTACACCTTC

v_call: TRBV28
d_call: .
clone_size: .
j_call: TRBJ1-4
cdr3_aa: CASSPEGTNEKLFF
cdr3_nt: TGTGCCAGCAGTCCCGAGGGAACTAATGAAAAACTGTTTTTT

v_call: TRBV5-1
d_call: TRBD2
clone_size: .
j_call: TRBJ2-2
cdr3_aa: CASSLEGTSGSTGELFF
cdr3_nt: TGCGCCAGCAGCTTGGAAGGGACTAGCGGGAGCACCGGGGAGCTGTTTTTT

v_call: TRBV24-1
d_call: .
clone_size: once
j_call: TRBJ2-3
cdr3_aa: CATSDFVDQGVTDTQYF
cdr3_nt: TGTGCCACCAGTGATTTTGTTGACCAAGGGGTCACAGATACGCAGTATTTT

v_call: TRBV2
d_call: .
clone_size: .
j_call: TRBJ2-3
cdr3_aa: CASSVVGLSDTQYF
cdr3_nt: TGTGCCAGCAGTGTGGTAGGGCTCTCAGATACGCAGTATTTT

v_call: TRBV24-1
d_call: .
clone_size: .
j_call: TRBJ2-2
cdr3_aa: CATSDFGGPGELFF
cdr3_nt: TGTGCCACCAGTGATTTTGGGGGGCCCGGGGAGCTGTTTTTT

v_call: TRBV7-8
d_call: .
clone_size: .
j_call: TRBJ2-1
cdr3_aa: CASSILGPGYNEQFF
cdr3_nt: TGTGCCAGCAGCATACTCGGCCCAGGCTACAATGAGCAGTTCTTC

v_call: TRBV2
d_call: .
clone_size: .
j_call: TRBJ1-5
cdr3_aa: CASREDSSNQPQHF
cdr3_nt: TGTGCCAGCAGAGAGGACAGTAGCAATCAGCCCCAGCATTTT

v_call: TRBV6-6
d_call: TRBD1
clone_size: once
j_call: TRBJ1-2
cdr3_aa: CASSRTTGEGYTF
cdr3_nt: TGTGCCAGCAGCCGAACCACAGGGGAAGGCTACACCTTC

v_call: TRBV3-1/TRBV3-2
d_call: .
clone_size: .
j_call: TRBJ1-1
cdr3_aa: CASSLSDPTKAFF
cdr3_nt: TGTGCCAGCAGCCTTTCGGACCCCACAAAAGCTTTCTTT

v_call: TRBV6-2/TRBV6-3
d_call: TRBD2
clone_size: .
j_call: TRBJ2-2
cdr3_aa: CASSFRSGRAEDGELFF
cdr3_nt: TGTGCCAGCAGTTTTCGTAGCGGGAGGGCCGAGGACGGGGAGCTGTTTTTT

v_call: TRBV19
d_call: TRBD1
clone_size: .
j_call: TRBJ1-1
cdr3_aa: CASSYRDRNTEAFF
cdr3_nt: TGTGCCAGTAGTTACCGGGACAGGAACACTGAAGCTTTCTTT

v_call: TRBV21-1
d_call: .
clone_size: once
j_call: TRBJ2-3
cdr3_aa: CASSNWSGFTDTQYF
cdr3_nt: TGTGCCAGCAGCAATTGGTCAGGGTTCACAGATACGCAGTATTTT

v_call: TRBV18
d_call: .
clone_size: .
j_call: TRBJ2-3
cdr3_aa: CASSPPTHTVDTQYF
cdr3_nt: TGTGCCAGCTCACCACCGACCCACACTGTCGATACGCAGTATTTT

v_call: TRBV20-1
d_call: .
clone_size: .
j_call: TRBJ2-2
cdr3_aa: CSAEDGELFF
cdr3_nt: TGCAGTGCTGAGGACGGGGAGCTGTTTTTT

v_call: TRBV29-1
d_call: .
clone_size: .
j_call: TRBJ2-2
cdr3_aa: CSVAVYTGELFF
cdr3_nt: TGCAGCGTTGCGGTCTACACCGGGGAGCTGTTTTTT

v_call: TRBV5-4
d_call: TRBD1
clone_size: .
j_call: TRBJ2-5
cdr3_aa: CASSPTGVRQETQYF
cdr3_nt: TGTGCCAGCAGCCCTACAGGGGTTCGGCAAGAGACCCAGTACTTC

v_call: TRBV6-2/TRBV6-3
d_call: TRBD2
clone_size: .
j_call: TRBJ2-1
cdr3_aa: CASSPLDGRATYNEQFF
cdr3_nt: TGTGCCAGCAGTCCCCTTGACGGGAGGGCAACCTACAATGAGCAGTTCTTC

v_call: TRBV7-2
d_call: TRBD2
clone_size: .
j_call: TRBJ2-3
cdr3_aa: CASSLWGGETDTQYF
cdr3_nt: TGTGCCAGCAGCTTATGGGGGGGGGAAACAGATACGCAGTATTTT

v_call: TRBV2
d_call: .
clone_size: once
j_call: TRBJ2-7
cdr3_aa: CASSWTLAYEQYF
cdr3_nt: TGTGCCAGCAGCTGGACTTTAGCCTACGAGCAGTACTTC

v_call: TRBV4-3
d_call: .
clone_size: .
j_call: TRBJ2-2
cdr3_aa: CASSPQLGVGTGELFF
cdr3_nt: TGCGCCAGCAGTCCGCAACTGGGGGTAGGCACCGGGGAGCTGTTTTTT

v_call: TRBV18
d_call: TRBD1
clone_size: .
j_call: TRBJ2-1
cdr3_aa: CASSKYRGIMAGNEQFF
cdr3_nt: TGTGCCAGCTCAAAGTACAGGGGTATTATGGCGGGCAATGAGCAGTTCTTC

v_call: TRBV2
d_call: .
clone_size: .
j_call: TRBJ1-2
cdr3_aa: CASSLPGHRYGYTF
cdr3_nt: TGTGCCAGCAGTCTGCCGGGACACCGCTATGGCTACACCTTC

v_call: TRBV7-9
d_call: .
clone_size: few
j_call: TRBJ2-7
cdr3_aa: CASSLLDYEQYF
cdr3_nt: TGTGCCAGCAGCTTACTGGACTACGAGCAGTACTTC

v_call: TRBV20-1
d_call: .
clone_size: .
j_call: TRBJ2-1
cdr3_aa: CSAYFNEQFF
cdr3_nt: TGCAGTGCTTACTTCAATGAGCAGTTCTTC

v_call: TRBV2
d_call: .
clone_size: .
j_call: TRBJ1-4
cdr3_aa: CASSPAGVGEKLFF
cdr3_nt: TGTGCCAGCAGTCCAGCGGGGGTAGGGGAAAAACTGTTTTTT

v_call: TRBV19
d_call: .
clone_size: .
j_call: TRBJ2-5
cdr3_aa: CASSTIGGPKDF
cdr3_nt: TGTGCCAGTAGTACCATAGGAGGACCCAAGGACTTC

v_call: TRBV3-1/TRBV3-2
d_call: .
clone_size: .
j_call: TRBJ1-1
cdr3_aa: CASSQVQGNTEAFF
cdr3_nt: TGTGCCAGCAGCCAAGTTCAGGGTAACACTGAAGCTTTCTTT

v_call: TRBV14
d_call: .
clone_size: .
j_call: TRBJ2-1
cdr3_aa: CASSQADYNEQFF
cdr3_nt: TGTGCCAGCAGCCAAGCGGATTACAATGAGCAGTTCTTC

v_call: TRBV6-6
d_call: .
clone_size: .
j_call: TRBJ1-2
cdr3_aa: CASRGGGPLYGYTF
cdr3_nt: TGTGCCAGCAGGGGGGGCGGGCCGCTCTATGGCTACACCTTC

v_call: TRBV18
d_call: .
clone_size: .
j_call: TRBJ1-3
cdr3_aa: CASSPRQGRAGNTIYF
cdr3_nt: TGTGCCAGCTCACCAAGGCAGGGAAGGGCCGGAAACACCATATATTTT

v_call: TRBV7-2
d_call: .
clone_size: .
j_call: TRBJ1-3
cdr3_aa: CASSFSGGPGNTIYF
cdr3_nt: TGTGCCAGCAGCTTTTCCGGGGGCCCTGGAAACACCATATATTTT

v_call: TRBV7-3
d_call: TRBD2
clone_size: .
j_call: TRBJ2-1
cdr3_aa: CASSPLGLAGVVFF
cdr3_nt: TGTGCCAGCAGCCCTCTGGGACTAGCGGGAGTTGTGTTCTTC

v_call: TRBV14
d_call: .
clone_size: .
j_call: TRBJ1-2
cdr3_aa: CASSQSNYGYTF
cdr3_nt: TGTGCCAGCAGCCAATCTAACTATGGCTACACCTTC

v_call: TRBV5-1
d_call: .
clone_size: .
j_call: TRBJ2-2
cdr3_aa: CASSLVGLWAGELFF
cdr3_nt: TGCGCCAGCAGCTTGGTGGGACTTTGGGCCGGGGAGCTGTTTTTT

v_call: TRBV11-2
d_call: .
clone_size: .
j_call: TRBJ1-2
cdr3_aa: CASSFRAPRGYTF
cdr3_nt: TGTGCCAGCAGCTTTAGGGCCCCCAGGGGCTACACCTTC

v_call: TRBV5-6
d_call: TRBD1
clone_size: few
j_call: TRBJ1-2
cdr3_aa: CASSYPAGGRGYTF
cdr3_nt: TGTGCCAGCAGCTACCCGGCAGGGGGCCGTGGCTACACCTTC

v_call: TRBV5-4
d_call: .
clone_size: .
j_call: TRBJ2-2
cdr3_aa: CASSWAMNTGELFF
cdr3_nt: TGTGCCAGCAGCTGGGCGATGAACACCGGGGAGCTGTTTTTT

v_call: TRBV20-1
d_call: .
clone_size: .
j_call: TRBJ1-2
cdr3_aa: CSASRGELTYGYTF
cdr3_nt: TGCAGTGCTAGTCGCGGGGAATTAACGTATGGCTACACCTTC

v_call: TRBV19
d_call: .
clone_size: once
j_call: TRBJ1-1
cdr3_aa: CASSRQTTTEAFF
cdr3_nt: TGTGCCAGTAGTAGACAGACAACCACTGAAGCTTTCTTT

v_call: TRBV9
d_call: .
clone_size: .
j_call: TRBJ2-1
cdr3_aa: CASSLTDSSNEQFF
cdr3_nt: TGTGCCAGCAGCCTAACGGACAGCTCAAATGAGCAGTTCTTC

v_call: TRBV19
d_call: .
clone_size: few
j_call: TRBJ2-1
cdr3_aa: CASSIGGQSYNEQFF
cdr3_nt: TGTGCCAGTAGTATAGGGGGCCAATCCTACAATGAGCAGTTCTTC